This T cell receptor beta chain stems from a study of CD8 T cells in ankylosing spondylitis. Preparation of TCR beta libraries was done by quantitative 5'-RACE with molecular barcodes. Each CDR3 protein gets one entry after TCRdb re-called the 5' RACE reads with MiXCR. Of 300,000 to 350,000 distinct CDR3 sequences detected, less than 25% appear once; the ten largest clones hold approximately 3.7%. V trimming: 2 bases; J trimming: 4 bases; junction bases outside the gene matches: 6. The germline V gene encodes CDR1 KGHDR and CDR2 SFDVKD. The CDR3 runs 16 residues. Sample: blood, either unsorted or a sorted T cell fraction (not recorded which). The clonotype comes from a female donor with ankylosing spondylitis or in good health (not recorded which). The chain carries TRBV24-1 and TRBJ2-2; 7 bases line up with TRBD1. DNA of the CDR3: TGTGCCACCAGTGATTCCGACAGGGTGGCCACCGGGGAGCTGTTTTTT. Its translation is CATSDSDRVATGELFF.